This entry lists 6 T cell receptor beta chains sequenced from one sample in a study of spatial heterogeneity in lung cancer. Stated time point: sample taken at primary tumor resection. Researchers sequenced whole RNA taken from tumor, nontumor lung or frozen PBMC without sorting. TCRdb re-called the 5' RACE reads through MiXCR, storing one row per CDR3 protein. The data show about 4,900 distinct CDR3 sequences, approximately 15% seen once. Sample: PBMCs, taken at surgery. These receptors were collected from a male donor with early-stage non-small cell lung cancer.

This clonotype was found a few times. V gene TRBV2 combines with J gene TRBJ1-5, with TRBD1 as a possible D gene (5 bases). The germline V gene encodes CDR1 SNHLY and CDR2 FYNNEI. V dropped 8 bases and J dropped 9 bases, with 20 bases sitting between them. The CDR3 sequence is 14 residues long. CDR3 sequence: CASQLWDGGLPQHF. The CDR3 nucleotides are TGTGCCAGCCAGCTATGGGACGGGGGTCTGCCCCAGCATTTT.

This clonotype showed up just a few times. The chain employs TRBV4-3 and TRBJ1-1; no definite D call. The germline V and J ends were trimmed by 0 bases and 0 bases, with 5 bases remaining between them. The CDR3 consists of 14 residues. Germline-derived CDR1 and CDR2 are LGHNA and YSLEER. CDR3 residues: CASSQDSVNTEAFF. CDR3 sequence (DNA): TGCGCCAGCAGCCAAGACTCGGTGAACACTGAAGCTTTCTTT.

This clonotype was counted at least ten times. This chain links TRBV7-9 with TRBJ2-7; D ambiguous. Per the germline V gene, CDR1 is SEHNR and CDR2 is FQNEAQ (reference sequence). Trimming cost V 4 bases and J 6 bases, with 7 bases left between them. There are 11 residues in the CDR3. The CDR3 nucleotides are TGTGCCAGCAGCTGGGAAGGCGAGCAGTACTTC. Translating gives CASSWEGEQYF.

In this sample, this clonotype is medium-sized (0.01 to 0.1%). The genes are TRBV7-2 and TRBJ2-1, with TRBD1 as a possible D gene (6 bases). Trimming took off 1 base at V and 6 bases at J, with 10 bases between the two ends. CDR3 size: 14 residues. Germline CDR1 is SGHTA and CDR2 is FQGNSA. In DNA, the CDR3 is TGTGCCAGCAGCTTAGGGCAGGGGAGCAATGAGCAGTTCTTC. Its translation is CASSLGQGSNEQFF.

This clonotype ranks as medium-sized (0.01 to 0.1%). The CDR3 nucleotides are TGTGCCAGCTCACCCCTTATGGGGGACCCCTCCTACGAGCAGTACTTC. This gives the protein CASSPLMGDPSYEQYF. This chain links TRBV18 with TRBJ2-7, with D perhaps matching TRBD1 or TRBD2 (5 bases each). Germline lookup yields CDR1 KGHSH and CDR2 LQKENI. The CDR3 has 16 residues. V was trimmed by 3 bases and J by 0 bases, leaving 15 bases between them.

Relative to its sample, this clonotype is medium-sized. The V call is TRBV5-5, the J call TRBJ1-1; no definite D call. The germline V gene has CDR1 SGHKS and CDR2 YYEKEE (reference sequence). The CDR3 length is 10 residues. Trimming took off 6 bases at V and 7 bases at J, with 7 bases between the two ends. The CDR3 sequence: CASTGIEAFF. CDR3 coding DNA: TGTGCCAGCACTGGGATTGAAGCTTTCTTT.